This TCR beta chain emerged from a study of blood T cell repertoires in COVID-19. Only in-frame clones appear in the TCRdb table, and some are missing; sequencing was by immunoSEQ multiplex PCR. The sample holds 150,000 to 200,000 clones, roughly 81% seen once. Germline CDR1 and CDR2: SGHRS and YFSETQ. Trimming stripped 3 bases from V and 1 base from J, with 10 bases between. The CDR3 is 14 residues long. The sequence came from a woman older than 75 with COVID-19, enrolled during active disease. Sequenced input: peripheral blood. V gene TRBV5-1 combines with J gene TRBJ1-1; D is unclear. CDR3 nucleotide sequence: TGCGCCAGCAGCTCGAGGTTAGCGAACACTGAAGCTTTCTTT. Translation: CASSSRLANTEAFF.